The clone carrying this T cell receptor (beta chain) has only a few counts. The antigen is unknown. With a J-beta primer mix and a sample-barcoded 5' primer, a second PCR ran 7 to 11 cycles. In TCRdb, the 5' RACE reads were re-called with MiXCR into one record per CDR3 protein. The sample lists around 850,000 distinct CDR3 sequences, around 36% occurring once. This entry is derived from a study of blood T cells in healthy people across ages. They isolated at least 6.5 million PBMCs from each sample. Regarding the study as a whole: Strong correlation existed between TCR beta diversity and naive T cell percentage. The long-lived group displayed more naive CD4+ cells, plus higher diversity, than the aged donors did.

Sequenced input: blood. This clonotype was sampled from a man between 18 and 35 years old in good health.

CDR3 residues: CASTHRRSNQPQHF. Written as DNA, the CDR3 is TGTGCCAGCACCCACAGGAGAAGCAATCAGCCCCAGCATTTT. The chain combines TRBV7-2 with TRBJ1-5; D may be TRBD1 (5 bases). The germline V gene encodes CDR1 SGHTA and CDR2 FQGNSA. The ends were cut back, 7 bases at V and 1 base at J, with 11 bases in the middle. This CDR3 is built from 14 residues.